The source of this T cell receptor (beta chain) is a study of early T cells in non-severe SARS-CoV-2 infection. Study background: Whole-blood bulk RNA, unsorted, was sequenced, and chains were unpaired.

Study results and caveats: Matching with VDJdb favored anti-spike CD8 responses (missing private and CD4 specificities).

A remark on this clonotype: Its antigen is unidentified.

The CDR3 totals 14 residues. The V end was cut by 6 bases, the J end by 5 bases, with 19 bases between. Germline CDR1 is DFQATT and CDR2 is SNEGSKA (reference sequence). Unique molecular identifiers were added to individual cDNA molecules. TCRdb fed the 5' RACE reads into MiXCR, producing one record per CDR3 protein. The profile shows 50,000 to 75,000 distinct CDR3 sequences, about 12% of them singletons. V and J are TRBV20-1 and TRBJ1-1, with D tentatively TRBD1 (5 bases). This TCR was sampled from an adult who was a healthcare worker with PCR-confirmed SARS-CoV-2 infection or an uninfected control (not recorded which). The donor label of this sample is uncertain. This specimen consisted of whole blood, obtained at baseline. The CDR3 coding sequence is TGCAGTGCCACGGGACCCAAAGCGATGACTGAAGCTTTCTTT. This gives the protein CSATGPKAMTEAFF.